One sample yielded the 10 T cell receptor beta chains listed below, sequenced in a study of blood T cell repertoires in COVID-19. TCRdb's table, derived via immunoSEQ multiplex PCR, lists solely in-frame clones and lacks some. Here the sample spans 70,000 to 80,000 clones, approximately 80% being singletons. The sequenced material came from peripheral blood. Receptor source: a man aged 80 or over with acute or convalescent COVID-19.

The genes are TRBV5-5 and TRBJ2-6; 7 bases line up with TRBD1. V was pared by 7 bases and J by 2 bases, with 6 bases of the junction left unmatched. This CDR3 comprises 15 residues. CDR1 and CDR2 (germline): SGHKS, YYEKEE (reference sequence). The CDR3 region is CASRQGIAGANVLTF. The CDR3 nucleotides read TGTGCCAGCCGACAGGGAATAGCTGGGGCCAACGTCCTGACTTTC.

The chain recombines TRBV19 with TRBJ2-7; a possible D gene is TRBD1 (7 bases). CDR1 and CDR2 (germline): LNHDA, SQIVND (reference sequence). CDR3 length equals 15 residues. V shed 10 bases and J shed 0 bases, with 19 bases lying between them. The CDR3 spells CANHRGRRGSYEQYF. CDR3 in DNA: TGTGCCAATCACAGGGGCCGGAGGGGCTCCTACGAGCAGTACTTC.

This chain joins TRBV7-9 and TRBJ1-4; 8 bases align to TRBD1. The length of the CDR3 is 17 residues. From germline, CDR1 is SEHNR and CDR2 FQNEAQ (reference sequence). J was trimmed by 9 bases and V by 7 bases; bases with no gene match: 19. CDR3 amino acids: CASNLFLPGQGSQKLFF. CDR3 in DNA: TGTGCCAGCAACCTATTCCTCCCCGGACAGGGTAGTCAAAAACTGTTTTTT. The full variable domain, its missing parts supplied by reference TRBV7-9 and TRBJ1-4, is DTGVSQNPRHKITKRGQNVTFRCDPISEHNRLYWYRQTLGQGPEFLTYFQNEAQLEKSRLLSDRFSAERPKGSFSTLEIQRTEQGDSAMYLCASNLFLPGQGSQKLFFGSGTQLSVL.

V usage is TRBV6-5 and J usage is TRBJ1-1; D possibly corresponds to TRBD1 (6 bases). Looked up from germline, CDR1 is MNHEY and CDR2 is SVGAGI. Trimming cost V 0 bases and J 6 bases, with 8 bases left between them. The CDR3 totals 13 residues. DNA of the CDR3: TGTGCCAGCAGTTACTCCAGGGGTTCTGAAGCTTTCTTT. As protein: CASSYSRGSEAFF.

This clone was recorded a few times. The CDR3 is CASSPNPGQSYEQYF. CDR3 DNA: TGTGCCAGCAGCCCTAACCCGGGACAGTCCTACGAGCAGTACTTC. The chain employs TRBV11-3 and TRBJ2-7; 7 nucleotides align to TRBD1. The CDR3 totals 15 residues. Germline V gives CDR1 SGHNT, CDR2 YENEEA. Trimming cost V 5 bases and J 1 base; bases outside gene matches: 8.

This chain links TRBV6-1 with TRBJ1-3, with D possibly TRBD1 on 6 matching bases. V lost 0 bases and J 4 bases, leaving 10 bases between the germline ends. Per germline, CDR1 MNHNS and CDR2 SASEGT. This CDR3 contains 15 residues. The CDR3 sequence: CASSEAHREGNTIYF. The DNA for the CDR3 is TGTGCCAGCAGTGAAGCGCACAGGGAGGGAAACACCATATATTTT.

The CDR3 loop is CSASGSSGRAIRQETQYF. DNA of the CDR3: TGCAGTGCTAGTGGGTCTAGCGGGAGGGCCATAAGACAAGAGACCCAGTACTTC. This sequence joins TRBV20-1 and TRBJ2-5; 12 nucleotides match TRBD2. J was trimmed by 2 bases and V by 3 bases; bases with no gene match: 13. The CDR3 spans 18 residues. CDR1 DFQATT and CDR2 SNEGSKA come from the germline V gene (reference sequence).

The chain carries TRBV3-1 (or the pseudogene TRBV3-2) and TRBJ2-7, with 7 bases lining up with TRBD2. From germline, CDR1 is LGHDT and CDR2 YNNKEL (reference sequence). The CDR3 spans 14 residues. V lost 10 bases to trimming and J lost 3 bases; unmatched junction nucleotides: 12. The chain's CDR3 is CATTRASGDYEQYF. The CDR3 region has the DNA TGTGCCACCACAAGGGCTAGCGGCGACTACGAGCAGTACTTC.

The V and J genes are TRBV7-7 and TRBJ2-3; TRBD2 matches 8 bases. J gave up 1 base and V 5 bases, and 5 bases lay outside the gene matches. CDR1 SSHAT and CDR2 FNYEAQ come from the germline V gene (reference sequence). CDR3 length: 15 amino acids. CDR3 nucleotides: TGTGCCAGCAGCCAGAGCGGGAGTGGCACAGATACGCAGTATTTT. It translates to CASSQSGSGTDTQYF.

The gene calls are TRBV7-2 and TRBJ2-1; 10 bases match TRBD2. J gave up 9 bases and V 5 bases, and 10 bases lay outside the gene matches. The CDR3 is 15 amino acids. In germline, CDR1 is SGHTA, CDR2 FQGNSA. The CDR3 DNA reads TGTGCCAGCAGCCCCTCGGGACTAGCGTCCCGTGAGCAGTTCTTC. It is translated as CASSPSGLASREQFF.